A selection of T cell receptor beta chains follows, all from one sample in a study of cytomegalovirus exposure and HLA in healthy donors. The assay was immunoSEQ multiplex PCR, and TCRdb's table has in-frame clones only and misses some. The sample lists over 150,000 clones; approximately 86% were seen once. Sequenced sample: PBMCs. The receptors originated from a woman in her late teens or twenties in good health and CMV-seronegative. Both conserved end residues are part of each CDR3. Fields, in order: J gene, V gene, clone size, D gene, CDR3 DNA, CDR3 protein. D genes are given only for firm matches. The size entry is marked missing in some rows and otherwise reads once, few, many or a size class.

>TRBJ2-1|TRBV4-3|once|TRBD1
TGCGCCAGCAGCCAAGATCCAGGGACAGGGTGGCATGAGCAGTTCTTC
CASSQDPGTGWHEQFF
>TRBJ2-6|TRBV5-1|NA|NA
TGCGCCAGCGGGCCCGGGGGACCCTCCTCTGGGGCCAACGTCCTGACTTTC
CASGPGGPSSGANVLTF
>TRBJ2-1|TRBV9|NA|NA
TGTGCCAGCCAGGGCTCCTACAATGAGCAGTTCTTC
CASQGSYNEQFF
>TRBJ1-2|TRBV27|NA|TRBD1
TGTGCCAGCAGTCGCCAAGGGACAGGCGGAGACTATGGCTACACCTTC
CASSRQGTGGDYGYTF
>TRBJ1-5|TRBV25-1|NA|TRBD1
TGTGCCAGCAGTGAGACGAAACAGGGGTCGGGGCAGCCCCAGCATTTT
CASSETKQGSGQPQHF
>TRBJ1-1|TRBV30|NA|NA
TGTGCCTGGAGTGTGAGATATACCACCAAAGCTTTCTTT
CAWSVRYTTKAFF
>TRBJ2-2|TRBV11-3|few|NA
TGTGCCAGCAGCCTGAGCGAGGAGCTGTTTTTT
CASSLSEELFF
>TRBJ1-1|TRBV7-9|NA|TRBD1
TGTGCCAGCAGCTCTGGGACAGGGGGGGCTTTCTTT
CASSSGTGGAFF
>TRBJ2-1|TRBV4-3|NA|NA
TGCGCCAGCAGCCAAGATAACGGCAATGAGCAGTTCTTC
CASSQDNGNEQFF
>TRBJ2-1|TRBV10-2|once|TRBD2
TGCGCCAGCAGAGATGATAGCGGGGGGCCTTTTGAGTTCTTC
CASRDDSGGPFEFF
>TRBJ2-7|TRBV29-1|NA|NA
TGCAGCGTTGAAAACGCGTACGAGCAGTACTTC
CSVENAYEQYF
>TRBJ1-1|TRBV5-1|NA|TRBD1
TGCGCCAGCAGCTTACAGGGGGCGAGTATAGACACTGAAGCTTTCTTT
CASSLQGASIDTEAFF
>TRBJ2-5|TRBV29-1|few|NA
TGCAGCTCTTCGAACTTACAGGGCCCCCAGTACTTC
CSSSNLQGPQYF
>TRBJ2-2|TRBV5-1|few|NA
TGCGCCAGCAGCTTGTACCCGGGTACCGGGGAGCTGTTTTTT
CASSLYPGTGELFF
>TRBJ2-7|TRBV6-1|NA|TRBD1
TGTGCCAGCGTATGGACAGGAACCTACGAGCAGTACTTC
CASVWTGTYEQYF
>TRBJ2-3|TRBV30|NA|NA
TGTGCCTGGAGTGTACTCCGCATTACAGGGCGGCGAACGCAGTATTTT
CAWSVLRITGRRTQYF
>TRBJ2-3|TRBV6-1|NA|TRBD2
TGTGCCAGCAGAGATACTAGCGGGGGGGCCGATACGCAGTATTTT
CASRDTSGGADTQYF
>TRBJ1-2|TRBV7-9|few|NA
TGTGCCAGCAGCCCTTCCGACAGCCTATATGGCTACACCTTC
CASSPSDSLYGYTF
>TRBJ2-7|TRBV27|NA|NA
TGTGCCAGCAGTAGGGGGTTTAATTCCTACGAGCAGTACTTC
CASSRGFNSYEQYF
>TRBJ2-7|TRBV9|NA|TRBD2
TGTGCCAGCAGCGTAGTAGGGACTAGCGGGTTCTACGAGCAGTACTTC
CASSVVGTSGFYEQYF
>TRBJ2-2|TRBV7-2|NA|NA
TGTGCCAGCAGCTTGGCCACCGGGGAGCTGTTTTTT
CASSLATGELFF
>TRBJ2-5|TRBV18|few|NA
TGTGCCAGCTCAGAAGGACAGCATCAAGAGACCCAGTACTTC
CASSEGQHQETQYF
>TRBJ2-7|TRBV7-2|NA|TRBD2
TGTGCCAGCAGCTTAATCGGACTAGCGGGCCACCCGTTGGGCGAGCAGTACTTC
CASSLIGLAGHPLGEQYF
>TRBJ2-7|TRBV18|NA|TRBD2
TGTGCCAGCTCACCCCGACTAGCGGAATTCTACGAGCAGTACTTC
CASSPRLAEFYEQYF
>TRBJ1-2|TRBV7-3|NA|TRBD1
TGTGCCAGCAGCTCCGGGACAGGGTCCTCAGGCTACACCTTC
CASSSGTGSSGYTF
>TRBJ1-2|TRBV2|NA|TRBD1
TGTGCCAGCTTAAGGGACAGGGCCCTCTATGGCTACACCTTC
CASLRDRALYGYTF
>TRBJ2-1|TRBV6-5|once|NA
TGTGCCAGCAGTAGGAGGGGCAGCTCCTACAATGAGCAGTTCTTC
CASSRRGSSYNEQFF
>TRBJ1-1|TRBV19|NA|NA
TGTGCCACCAGGACAGTCCCCGCGAACACTGAAGCTTTCTTT
CATRTVPANTEAFF
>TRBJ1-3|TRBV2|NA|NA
TGTGCCAGCAGTGAAGCGCACAGGGCTGGAAACACCATATATTTT
CASSEAHRAGNTIYF
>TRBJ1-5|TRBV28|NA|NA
TGTGCCAGCAGCCCTCAACTTGAGCCCCAGCATTTT
CASSPQLEPQHF
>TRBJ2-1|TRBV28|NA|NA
TGTGCCAGCAGTCCTTGGACCGACAGCGGGCGTCGGAATGAGCAGTTCTTC
CASSPWTDSGRRNEQFF
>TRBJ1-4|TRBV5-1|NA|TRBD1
TGCGCCAGCAGCTTGGAGGGACAGGGTTCAGGGCTGTTTTTT
CASSLEGQGSGLFF
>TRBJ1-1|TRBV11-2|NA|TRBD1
TGTGCCAGCAGCCCCAGGGGGTCGGTAGGCACTGAAGCTTTCTTT
CASSPRGSVGTEAFF
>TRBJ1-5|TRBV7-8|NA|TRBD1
TGTGCCAGCAGCCGATCAGGGGGTAATCAGCCCCAGCATTTT
CASSRSGGNQPQHF
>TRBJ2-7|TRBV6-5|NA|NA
TGTGCCAGCAGTTCCCCGATCGACAGGAACTACGAGCAGTACTTC
CASSSPIDRNYEQYF
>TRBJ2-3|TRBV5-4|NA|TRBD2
TGTGCCAGCAGCTTCTATCTAGCGGGAGGATCAGATACGCAGTATTTT
CASSFYLAGGSDTQYF
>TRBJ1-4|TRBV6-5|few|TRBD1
TGTGCCAGCCACAAGGGGACAGGGCCTGGAAAACTGTTTTTT
CASHKGTGPGKLFF
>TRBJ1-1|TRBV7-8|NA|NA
TGTGCCAGCAGCCTAAGGTATGGGGGCGAGGGAACTGAAGCTTTCTTT
CASSLRYGGEGTEAFF
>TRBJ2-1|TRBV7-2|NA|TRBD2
TGTGCCAGCAGCTTCACTAGCGGGAGCAATGAGCAGTTCTTC
CASSFTSGSNEQFF
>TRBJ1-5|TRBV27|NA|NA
TGTGCCAGCAGCCCCAGGGGTGGCAATCAGCCCCAGCATTTT
CASSPRGGNQPQHF
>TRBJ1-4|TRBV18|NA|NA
TGTGCCAGCTCTCAAAGGGAGGATGAAAAACTGTTTTTT
CASSQREDEKLFF
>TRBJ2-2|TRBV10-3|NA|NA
TGTGCCATCAGTGACTTAGCGCGTCGGGGCACCGGGGAGCTGTTTTTT
CAISDLARRGTGELFF
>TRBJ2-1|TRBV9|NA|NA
TGTGCCAGCAGCGTAGTTGGCTGGGGAAGGGGCAATGAGCAGTTCTTC
CASSVVGWGRGNEQFF
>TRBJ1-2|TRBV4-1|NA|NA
TGCGCCAGCAGCCAAGAGACAGGAAGTAACTATGGCTACACCTTC
CASSQETGSNYGYTF
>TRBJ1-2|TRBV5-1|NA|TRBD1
TGCGCCAGCGGGACAGGGCCTAACTATGGCTACACCTTC
CASGTGPNYGYTF
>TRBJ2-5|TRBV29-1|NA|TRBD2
TGCAGCGGAGGGGCTAGCGGGGCTTCAGAGACCCAGTACTTC
CSGGASGASETQYF
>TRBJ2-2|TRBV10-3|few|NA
TGTGCCATCAGTGAGGGGCCCAATAACACCGGGGAGCTGTTTTTT
CAISEGPNNTGELFF
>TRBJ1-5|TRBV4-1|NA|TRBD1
TGCGCCAGCGGAAGCGGACAGGCCTGGGATCAGCCCCAGCATTTT
CASGSGQAWDQPQHF
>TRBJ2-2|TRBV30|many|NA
TGTGCCTGGAGTGACAGGAGACCACCGAACACCGGGGAGCTGTTTTTT
CAWSDRRPPNTGELFF
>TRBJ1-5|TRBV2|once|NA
TGTGCCAGCAGTGAAGCGCGGGCAGGAGTAGGCTATAGCAATCAGCCCCAGCATTTT
CASSEARAGVGYSNQPQHF
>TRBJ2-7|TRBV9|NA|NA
TGTGCCAGCAGCTCAGGAGTGGGGCGCGGAGAGCAGTACTTC
CASSSGVGRGEQYF
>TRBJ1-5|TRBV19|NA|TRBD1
TGTGCCAGCACATCTCAGGGGGCCTCCAATCAGCCCCAGCATTTT
CASTSQGASNQPQHF
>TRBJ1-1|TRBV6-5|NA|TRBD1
TGTGCCAGCAGTTCGGACAGGGCCACTGAAGCTTTCTTT
CASSSDRATEAFF